These T cell receptor beta chains were read from a single sample in a study of blood T cell repertoires in COVID-19. The method was immunoSEQ multiplex PCR; TCRdb's version includes in-frame clones alone and lacks a portion of them. The table has 60,000 to 65,000 clones, 80% to 90% seen once. The material sequenced was peripheral blood. The receptor source for this set is a woman aged 55-70 years with acute or convalescent COVID-19. The CDR3 runs from the conserved cysteine through the conserved F or W. D genes are given only for firm matches. Clone size is not always given. Where it is, it says once, few, many or a class for expanded clones.

TRBD1	TRBV6-5	NA	TRBJ1-2	TGTGCCAGCAAGCCCGGGACAGGGTATGGCTACACCTTC	CASKPGTGYGYTF
TRBD2	TRBV9	NA	TRBJ2-5	TGTGCCAGCAGCGTAGGGGGCGGGGGGACCCAAGAGACCCAGTACTTC	CASSVGGGGTQETQYF
NA	TRBV6-5	NA	TRBJ2-6	TGTGCCAGCAGTCCGGTGTCTGGGGCCAACGTCCTGACTTTC	CASSPVSGANVLTF
TRBD1	TRBV29-1	NA	TRBJ1-2	TGCAGCGTTGGGGACAGGACCCCTTCGGGCGGCTACACCTTC	CSVGDRTPSGGYTF
NA	TRBV4-2	NA	TRBJ2-7	TGTGCCAGCAGCCAAGGACCTACAGACAGCACCTACGAGCAGTACTTC	CASSQGPTDSTYEQYF
NA	TRBV18	NA	TRBJ1-4	TGTGCCAGCTCACCGGAGGGTCTTCGGGAAAAACTGTTTTTT	CASSPEGLREKLFF
TRBD1	TRBV12-3/TRBV12-4	NA	TRBJ1-2	TGTGCCAGCAGTCTACGACAGGGAGGCTACACCTTC	CASSLRQGGYTF
TRBD2	TRBV9	NA	TRBJ2-2	TGTGCCAGCAGCCGTACGGGGGGAAACACCGGGGAGCTGTTTTTT	CASSRTGGNTGELFF
NA	TRBV14	NA	TRBJ2-5	TGTGCCAGCAGCCAAGCAGAGGCCCAGTACTTC	CASSQAEAQYF
NA	TRBV5-1	NA	TRBJ2-3	TGCGCCAGCAGCTTGCAGGGTGGGATCACAGATACGCAGTATTTT	CASSLQGGITDTQYF
NA	TRBV10-1	NA	TRBJ1-1	TGCGCCAGCAGCGAACATACGAACACTGAAGCTTTCTTT	CASSEHTNTEAFF
TRBD1	TRBV3-1/TRBV3-2	NA	TRBJ1-5	TGTGCCAGCAGCCAAGGTTCAGGGGGCGCCCAGCCCCAGCATTTT	CASSQGSGGAQPQHF
NA	TRBV6-1	NA	TRBJ2-4	TGTGCCAGCAGTGAAGGACGGTGGGGAGACATTCAGTACTTC	CASSEGRWGDIQYF
NA	TRBV11-2	NA	TRBJ2-3	TGTGCCGCTGGTGGACACAGCACAGATACGCAGTATTTT	CAAGGHSTDTQYF
NA	TRBV14	NA	TRBJ2-1	TGTGCCAGCAGCCAAGATCTAAAGCGAGAGGAGCAGTTCTTC	CASSQDLKREEQFF
NA	TRBV21-1	once	TRBJ2-4	TGTGCCAGCAGCAAGGGACAGGGCAAAGCCAAAAACATTCAGTACTTC	CASSKGQGKAKNIQYF
TRBD1	TRBV11-2	NA	TRBJ2-2	TGTGCCAGCAGCTCAGATAAAAGGGGGCGCCCCGGGGAGCTGTTTTTT	CASSSDKRGRPGELFF
NA	TRBV7-2	NA	TRBJ1-5	TGTGCCAGCAGCCGACTCGGACAGCCCCAGCATTTT	CASSRLGQPQHF
TRBD1	TRBV5-1	NA	TRBJ2-3	TGCGCCAGCAGCTGGAACAGGGGGAGCACAGATACGCAGTATTTT	CASSWNRGSTDTQYF
TRBD1	TRBV19	NA	TRBJ1-5	TGTGCCACCCGACAGGGTGGTCAGCCCCAGCATTTT	CATRQGGQPQHF
TRBD1	TRBV9	NA	TRBJ1-1	TGTGCCAGCAGCCGGGGACAGGGGAACACTGAAGCTTTCTTT	CASSRGQGNTEAFF
TRBD2	TRBV30	NA	TRBJ2-5	TGTGCCTGGGGCGGGGGGGGAGAGACCCAGTACTTC	CAWGGGGETQYF
NA	TRBV7-2	few	TRBJ2-3	TGTGCCAGCAGCTTATCCAGACAAGATACGCAGTATTTT	CASSLSRQDTQYF
TRBD1	TRBV7-2	NA	TRBJ2-1	TGTGCCAGCAGCTATCAAGCAGGGGGTGGATACAATGAGCAGTTCTTC	CASSYQAGGGYNEQFF
TRBD1	TRBV5-1	NA	TRBJ1-2	TGCGCCAGCAGCTTGGGAGGGACAGAGTATGGCTACACCTTC	CASSLGGTEYGYTF
NA	TRBV12-3/TRBV12-4	NA	TRBJ1-1	TGTGCCAGCAATCTAGGGGTTACCACTGAAGCTTTCTTT	CASNLGVTTEAFF
NA	TRBV19	NA	TRBJ1-5	TGTGCCAGTAGGACTGGGGGGGGCAATAGCAATCAGCCCCAGCATTTT	CASRTGGGNSNQPQHF
NA	TRBV29-1	NA	TRBJ1-2	TGCAGCGTTGCAGGAGGGAATGGCTACACCTTC	CSVAGGNGYTF
TRBD1	TRBV28	few	TRBJ1-2	TGTGCCAGCCAGGGGGCAGGTTTAAACTATGGCTACACCTTC	CASQGAGLNYGYTF
TRBD2	TRBV9	NA	TRBJ2-3	TGTGCCAGCAGCGTCGTCGGGGGGAACACAGATACGCAGTATTTT	CASSVVGGNTDTQYF
TRBD1	TRBV10-3	NA	TRBJ1-3	TGTGCCATCAGTGAGTCGACAGGGGCGGCCTCTGGAAACACCATATATTTT	CAISESTGAASGNTIYF
NA	TRBV10-3	NA	TRBJ1-1	TGTGCCATCAGGGGCACTAACACTGAAGCTTTCTTT	CAIRGTNTEAFF
TRBD1	TRBV3-1/TRBV3-2	NA	TRBJ1-6	TGTGCCAGCAGCGAGACAGGGGGGAAAACGAGTTTT	CASSETGGKTSF